This entry concerns a single T cell receptor (beta chain). Its antigen is as yet unknown. This sample is part of a study of T cell repertoires in cytomegalovirus infection. Background on the study: Indications of both CMV infection and matching HLA type were provided by public TCR beta signatures. Study outcomes and limitations: Ex vivo, HLA-C-restricted CMV-specific TCR beta clonotypes prevailed over the rest of the response. There were carriers of CMV plus the relevant HLA, and cumulative public TCR beta family frequency identified them.

TCRdb independently ran MiXCR on the reads; one entry per CDR3 protein. The repertoire includes 100,000 or so distinct CDR3 sequences, around 22% of them detected once, and around 42% sits in the top ten. The ends lost 9 bases at V and 3 bases at J; junction bases unmatched: 8. The CDR3 covers 14 residues. Germline CDR1 and CDR2: LNHDA and SQIVND (reference sequence). The chain recombines TRBV19 with TRBJ1-5; the match to TRBD1 covers 7 bases. The sequenced sample consisted of CD8+ T cells from PBMCs. This clonotype originated in a human donor in good health (CMV status not recorded). Some clones in this sample may be carry-over from other donors' samples. Here the CDR3 DNA reads TGTGCCAGCATGGACAGGACCTACAATCAGCCCCAGCATTTT. Amino acid sequence: CASMDRTYNQPQHF.